The 29 T cell receptor beta chains below were found in one sample sequenced in a study of blood T cell repertoires in COVID-19. Generated by immunoSEQ multiplex PCR, the TCRdb table keeps only in-frame clones and is missing some. The sample shows 68,000 or so clones, over 60% of them seen only once. Sequencing input: peripheral blood. Source of these receptors: a human donor in a cohort sampled during active COVID-19.

The rearrangement uses TRBV11-2 and TRBJ1-3, with unresolved D. The V gene lost 0 bases and the J gene lost 0 bases, with 9 bases spanning the gap. The CDR3 runs 16 residues. The V gene's germline CDR1 is SGHAT and CDR2 FQNNGV. CDR3 nucleotides: TGTGCCAGCAGCTTAGATCTCACACCCTCTGGAAACACCATATATTTT. Residues: CASSLDLTPSGNTIYF.

The V gene is TRBV28, the J gene TRBJ2-1; D is perhaps TRBD2 (5 bases). The V gene's germline CDR1 is MDHEN and CDR2 SYDVKM. Trimming removed 6 bases from V and 3 bases from J, with 12 bases in between. The CDR3 has 14 amino acids. The CDR3 is CASRTSGVYNEQFF. Here the CDR3 DNA reads TGTGCCAGCAGGACCAGCGGCGTCTACAATGAGCAGTTCTTC.

This clone appeared many times. The V call is TRBV6-5, the J call TRBJ2-3, with D possibly TRBD2 on 5 matching bases. The ends were cut back, 7 bases at V and 2 bases at J, with 16 bases in the middle. CDR1 is MNHEY and CDR2 is SVGAGI in the germline V gene. The CDR3 loop spans 15 amino acids. The CDR3 reads CASNLGGGNTDTQYF. The CDR3 DNA sequence: TGTGCCAGCAATCTGGGTGGAGGCAACACAGATACGCAGTATTTT.

This chain uses TRBV9 with TRBJ2-3; TRBD2 aligns across 8 bases. CDR1 is SGDLS and CDR2 is YYNGEE in the germline V gene. V gave up 4 bases and J gave up 1 base; unmatched junction bases: 2. The CDR3 extends over 14 amino acids. In DNA, the CDR3 is TGTGCCAGCAGCCAGACTAGCGGCACAGATACGCAGTATTTT. Amino acid sequence: CASSQTSGTDTQYF. Full variable domain (outside the CDR3, taken from reference TRBV9 and TRBJ2-3): DSGVTQTPKHLITATGQRVTLRCSPRSGDLSVYWYQQSLDQGLQFLIQYYNGEERAKGNILERFSAQQFPDLHSELNLSSLELGDSALYFCASSQTSGTDTQYFGPGTRLTVL.

The chain carries TRBV24-1 and TRBJ2-1, with D perhaps TRBD1 (6 bases). Trimming shortened V by 9 bases and J by 2 bases, and 16 bases separated the two germline ends. Germline loops: CDR1 KGHDR, CDR2 SFDVKD. The CDR3 consists of 15 residues. The CDR3: CATSTGITPYNEQFF. The CDR3 DNA reads as TGTGCCACCTCCACAGGGATCACCCCCTACAATGAGCAGTTCTTC.

V usage is TRBV18 and J usage is TRBJ2-7, with TRBD1 matching 10 bases. The trim removed 3 bases at V and 6 bases at J, leaving 5 bases unmatched. This CDR3 contains 14 residues. CDR1 KGHSH and CDR2 LQKENI come from the germline V gene. This chain's CDR3 is CASSPVGQGLEQYF. CDR3 bases: TGTGCCAGCTCACCTGTGGGACAGGGGCTCGAGCAGTACTTC.

This CDR3 reads CSVEQGGTGELFF. DNA for the CDR3: TGCAGCGTTGAACAGGGGGGCACCGGGGAGCTGTTTTTT. V is TRBV29-1 and J is TRBJ2-2; weak D call: TRBD1 (7 bases). Germline V gives CDR1 SQVTM, CDR2 ANQGSEA. Trimming pared 2 bases from V and 4 bases from J, leaving 8 bases between. The CDR3 sequence is 13 residues long.

The rearrangement uses TRBV14 and TRBJ1-2; D gene unclear. In germline, CDR1 is SGHDN, CDR2 FVKESK. The CDR3 is 12 amino acids. The V end was cut by 1 base, the J end by 3 bases, with 3 bases between. The CDR3 coding sequence is TGTGCCAGCAGCCAAGCTTACTATGGCTACACCTTC. Translation gives CASSQAYYGYTF.

The chain is built from TRBV28 and TRBJ1-5; 8 bases match TRBD1. The length of the CDR3 is 18 residues. V trimming: 6 bases; J trimming: 2 bases; junction bases outside the gene matches: 15. Germline V gene sequence: CDR1 MDHEN, CDR2 SYDVKM. DNA of the CDR3: TGTGCCAGCAGGACCGGGACAGGTGTACCTCCGGGCAATCAGCCCCAGCATTTT. Amino acids: CASRTGTGVPPGNQPQHF.

This chain joins TRBV29-1 and TRBJ2-3; TRBD2 aligns across 9 bases. J gave up 4 bases and V 4 bases, and 6 bases lay outside the gene matches. The CDR3 is 14 residues long. CDR1 SQVTM and CDR2 ANQGSEA come from the germline V gene. CDR3 residues: CSVGSGRSADTQYF. As DNA, the CDR3 is TGCAGCGTTGGTAGCGGGAGATCCGCAGATACGCAGTATTTT.

The chain combines TRBV18 with TRBJ1-5; D is uncertain. V dropped 6 bases and J dropped 5 bases, with 14 bases sitting between them. Germline assignment: CDR1 KGHSH and CDR2 LQKENI. The CDR3 consists of 14 residues. CDR3 nucleotide sequence: TGTGCCAGCTCCCTGGCAGGCTCCGATCAGCCCCAGCATTTT. It is translated as CASSLAGSDQPQHF.

V is TRBV5-6 and J is TRBJ1-3; 8 bases match TRBD1. The CDR3 spans 17 residues. V lost 2 bases and J lost 0; bases outside the gene matches: 7. The germline CDR1 and CDR2 sequences are SGHDT and YYEEEE. The CDR3 DNA sequence: TGTGCCAGCAGCTTTGGGACAGGCTTCAGCTCTGGAAACACCATATATTTT. Amino acids: CASSFGTGFSSGNTIYF.

The genes are TRBV10-2 and TRBJ1-1; D possibly corresponds to TRBD1 (6 bases). The CDR3 contains 15 residues. V shed 6 bases and J shed 1 base, with 15 bases lying between them. Germline V gene sequence: CDR1 WSHSY, CDR2 SAAADI. This chain's CDR3 is CASRHSGGKNTEAFF. In DNA form, the CDR3 reads TGCGCCAGCAGGCACTCGGGGGGCAAGAACACTGAAGCTTTCTTT.

This clone has just a few counts. The rearrangement links TRBV7-6 to TRBJ1-6, with D perhaps TRBD1 (6 bases). This CDR3 comprises 13 residues. V lost 3 bases, J lost 7 bases, and 7 bases lay in between. Germline values: CDR1 SGHVS, CDR2 FNYEAQ. The CDR3 loop is CASSFGGNSPLHF. The CDR3 region has the DNA TGTGCCAGCAGCTTTGGGGGCAATTCACCCCTCCACTTT.

The CDR3 region is CASSQAGGLYEQYF. The DNA for the CDR3 is TGTGCCAGCAGCCAGGCGGGAGGGCTGTACGAGCAGTACTTC. The rearrangement joins TRBV3-1 (or the pseudogene TRBV3-2) to TRBJ2-7, with 9 bases fitting TRBD2. V lost 3 bases and J lost 4; bases outside the gene matches: 4. Germline assignment: CDR1 LGHDT and CDR2 YNNKEL (reference sequence). The CDR3 has 14 amino acids.

V gene TRBV4-2 combines with J gene TRBJ1-3; 10 bases match TRBD1. The germline gives CDR1 LGHNA, CDR2 YNFKEQ. V was pared by 2 bases and J by 0 bases, with 7 bases of the junction left unmatched. This CDR3 is 18 amino acids long. The CDR3 sequence: CASSQTGTGVSSGNTIYF. Written as DNA, the CDR3 is TGTGCCAGCAGCCAAACCGGGACAGGGGTATCCTCTGGAAACACCATATATTTT.

The rearrangement links TRBV7-2 to TRBJ2-5, with 11 bases fitting TRBD2. The CDR3 contains 15 residues. V trimming: 5 bases; J trimming: 2 bases; junction bases outside the gene matches: 4. The germline CDR1 and CDR2 sequences are SGHTA and FQGNSA. CDR3 amino acids: CASSRLAGPQETQYF. CDR3 DNA: TGTGCCAGCAGCAGACTAGCGGGGCCACAAGAGACCCAGTACTTC. Combining the CDR3 with reference TRBV7-2 and TRBJ2-5 gives the whole variable domain GAGVSQSPSNKVTEKGKDVELRCDPISGHTALYWYRQSLGQGLEFLIYFQGNSAPDKSGLPSDRFSAERTGGSVSTLTIQRTQQEDSAVYLCASSRLAGPQETQYFGPGTRLLVL.

In DNA form, the CDR3 reads TGTGCCAGCACCCCCGGGTTAGCCAAAAACATTCAGTACTTC. It encodes CASTPGLAKNIQYF. The rearrangement joins TRBV11-2 to TRBJ2-4; D gene uncertain. Germline values: CDR1 SGHAT, CDR2 FQNNGV. V was pared by 7 bases and J by 0 bases, with 10 bases between. This CDR3 contains 14 residues.

The gene calls are TRBV7-6 and TRBJ2-2; TRBD2 aligns across 7 bases. CDR3 length: 17 residues. Trimming at V came to 1 base and at J to 6 bases, leaving 11 bases not matched to a gene. From germline, CDR1 is SGHVS and CDR2 FNYEAQ. CDR3 loop: CASSLEGGQGGAGELFF. The CDR3 DNA reads TGTGCCAGCAGCTTAGAAGGCGGTCAGGGAGGGGCCGGGGAGCTGTTTTTT.

This chain uses TRBV7-9 with TRBJ2-1; D is uncertain. The V gene's germline CDR1 is SEHNR and CDR2 FQNEAQ (reference sequence). V shed 8 bases and J shed 7 bases, with 18 bases lying between them. The CDR3 is made up of 14 amino acids. As DNA, the CDR3 is TGTGCCAGCGGGCTTTTGGCGACATCTAATGAGCAGTTCTTC. This codes for CASGLLATSNEQFF. Complete variable domain (other parts from reference TRBV7-9 and TRBJ2-1): DTGVSQNPRHKITKRGQNVTFRCDPISEHNRLYWYRQTLGQGPEFLTYFQNEAQLEKSRLLSDRFSAERPKGSFSTLEIQRTEQGDSAMYLCASGLLATSNEQFFGPGTRLTVL.

V gene TRBV30 combines with J gene TRBJ1-5; 7 bases are shared with TRBD1. The CDR3 totals 15 residues. Germline V gene sequence: CDR1 GTSNPN, CDR2 SVGIG (reference sequence). J was trimmed by 10 bases and V by 1 base; bases with no gene match: 13. CDR3 sequence: CAWSGQGRSGGPQHF. As DNA, the CDR3 is TGTGCCTGGAGTGGACAGGGACGGTCTGGGGGCCCCCAGCATTTT.

This clone was counted only a few times. The chain links TRBV30 to TRBJ1-5, with TRBD1 identical over 9 bases. The germline V gene encodes CDR1 GTSNPN and CDR2 SVGIG (reference sequence). The CDR3 contains 13 residues. V lost 5 bases, J lost 9 bases, and 8 bases stayed unmatched. The CDR3 loop is CAWAASDRGPQHF. The CDR3 DNA is TGTGCCTGGGCTGCCTCGGACAGGGGGCCCCAGCATTTT.

The rearrangement uses TRBV19 and TRBJ2-1, with no clear D. V shed 1 base and J shed 7 bases, with 8 bases lying between them. The V gene's germline CDR1 is LNHDA and CDR2 SQIVND (reference sequence). This CDR3 has 13 residues. CDR3 region: CASSIGLRNEQFF. The CDR3 DNA follows: TGTGCCAGTAGTATAGGACTGAGGAATGAGCAGTTCTTC.

This clone came up once. The chain recombines TRBV11-2 with TRBJ2-5; D is possibly TRBD2 (5 bases). V was clipped by 3 bases and J by 5 bases, with 16 bases between them. From germline, CDR1 is SGHAT and CDR2 FQNNGV. This CDR3 has 15 residues. CDR3 region: CASSFSGDGKETQYF. The CDR3 coding sequence is TGTGCCAGCAGCTTCTCGGGTGACGGGAAGGAGACCCAGTACTTC.

This clone is medium-sized by share. This chain joins TRBV29-1 and TRBJ1-2; D is unresolved. The CDR3 runs to 11 residues. Germline-derived CDR1 and CDR2 are SQVTM and ANQGSEA. V gave up 4 bases and J gave up 4 bases, with 7 bases separating them. CDR3 coding DNA: TGCAGCGTTGGGAGTTCCTATGGCTACACCTTC. Translated, it gives CSVGSSYGYTF.

The V gene is TRBV21-1, the J gene TRBJ2-1; TRBD2 is the table's D call, not checked against the DNA. TRBV21-1 is listed as a pseudogene. This CDR3 contains 11 residues. CDR3: CASTRWRDPFF. Here the CDR3 DNA reads TGTGCCAGCACCCGCTGGAGGGACCCGTTCTTC.

The rearrangement joins TRBV2 to TRBJ2-7; 10 positions agree with TRBD1. CDR1 is SNHLY and CDR2 is FYNNEI in the germline V gene. V was pared by 6 bases and J by 5 bases, with 7 bases of the junction left unmatched. The length of the CDR3 is 14 residues. CDR3 amino acids: CASRSGTGVHEQYF. Written as DNA, the CDR3 is TGTGCCAGCAGATCCGGGACAGGGGTCCACGAGCAGTACTTC.

This chain links TRBV7-9 with TRBJ2-7, with D possibly TRBD1 on 6 matching bases. CDR1 and CDR2 (germline): SEHNR, FQNEAQ (reference sequence). The CDR3 is made up of 14 amino acids. Trimming took off 4 bases at V and 6 bases at J, with 16 bases between the two ends. The CDR3 sequence: CASSSSGESSEQYF. In DNA, the CDR3 is TGTGCCAGCAGCTCCTCAGGGGAGTCTTCCGAGCAGTACTTC.

The V and J genes are TRBV2 and TRBJ2-5; TRBD1 matches 10 bases. Looked up from germline, CDR1 is SNHLY and CDR2 is FYNNEI. CDR3 length equals 16 residues. V dropped 7 bases and J dropped 5; count of bases not matched to a gene: 13. The CDR3 region has the DNA TGTGCCAGCAACCTACGACAGGGGGCGAGTTCGGAGACCCAGTACTTC. This sequence encodes CASNLRQGASSETQYF. Looking up the rest from reference TRBV2 and TRBJ2-5 gives the full variable domain: EPEVTQTPSHQVTQMGQEVILRCVPISNHLYFYWYRQILGQKVEFLVSFYNNEISEKSEIFDDQFSVERPDGSNFTLKIRSTKLEDSAMYFCASNLRQGASSETQYFGPGTRLLVL.